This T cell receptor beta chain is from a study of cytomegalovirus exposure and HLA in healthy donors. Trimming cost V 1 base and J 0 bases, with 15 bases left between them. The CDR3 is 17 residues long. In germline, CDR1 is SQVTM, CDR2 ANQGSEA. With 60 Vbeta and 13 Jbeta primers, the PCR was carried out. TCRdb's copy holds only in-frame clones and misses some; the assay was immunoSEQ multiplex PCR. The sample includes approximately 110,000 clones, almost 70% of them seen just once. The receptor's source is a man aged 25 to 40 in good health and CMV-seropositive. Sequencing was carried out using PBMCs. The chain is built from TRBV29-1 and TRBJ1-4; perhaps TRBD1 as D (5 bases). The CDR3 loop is CSVEARAGVATNEKLFF. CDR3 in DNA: TGCAGCGTTGAAGCCAGGGCCGGAGTTGCAACTAATGAAAAACTGTTTTTT.